Included here is one TCR beta chain sequence, with context. Antigen unknown. These data belong to a study of radiotherapy plus CTLA-4 blockade in lung cancer. Across the whole study: Among all patients, more than 15% showed objective responses, while 30% to 35% had disease control. Findings and limits, study-wide: Reports state that early shifts in blood T cell clones, with interferon-beta, best predicted response. An expansion of tumor-derived TCR clones occurred in blood after radiotherapy plus ipilimumab.

TCRdb's table, derived via immunoSEQ multiplex PCR, lists solely in-frame clones and lacks some. The table has around 91,000 clones, 85% to 90% seen once. CDR1 and CDR2 (germline): LGHNT, FRNRAP. The CDR3 extends over 14 amino acids. The germline V and J ends were trimmed by 7 bases and 0 bases, with 10 bases remaining between them. The study treated chemo-refractory metastatic non-small-cell lung cancer patients with focal radiation plus ipilimumab CTLA-4 blockade. The specimen was peripheral blood, collected from a patient treated with radiotherapy plus ipilimumab. The V call is TRBV12-5, the J call TRBJ1-3; D is perhaps TRBD1 (5 bases). This clonotype was obtained from a human donor with non-small cell lung cancer that progressed on radiotherapy plus ipilimumab. CDR3 sequence reads: CASESGSSGNTIYF. CDR3 in DNA: TGTGCTAGTGAGTCAGGGAGCTCTGGAAACACCATATATTTT.